These 29 T cell receptor beta chains were sequenced from one sample in a study of early T cells in non-severe SARS-CoV-2 infection. TCRdb redid the calling of the 5' RACE reads with MiXCR, one entry per CDR3 protein. The sample has about 31,000 distinct CDR3 sequences, 5% to 7% seen once. The source material was whole blood. The origin of the receptors is an adult who was a healthcare worker with PCR-confirmed SARS-CoV-2 infection or an uninfected control (not recorded which).

This clonotype was seen many times. The chain couples TRBV6-5 to TRBJ1-2; no firm D call. Trimming removed 6 bases at V and 6 bases at J, with 8 bases between. Germline V gene data show CDR1 as MNHEY and CDR2 as SVGAGI. CDR3 size: 11 residues. CDR3 nucleotide sequence: TGTGCCAGCAGATGGGAGCATGGCTACACCTTC. Translation: CASRWEHGYTF.

At least ten counts were recorded for this clonotype. The J gene is TRBJ2-4, the V gene TRBV30; D gene uncertain. V lost 4 bases to trimming and J lost 7 bases, with 14 bases between them. This CDR3 comprises 13 residues. Germline V lookup: CDR1 GTSNPN, CDR2 SVGIG (reference sequence). The CDR3 loop is CAWMVPGGNIQYF. DNA for the CDR3: TGTGCCTGGATGGTCCCTGGTGGGAACATTCAGTACTTC.

In its sample, this clonotype was seen many times. The V call is TRBV24-1, the J call TRBJ2-5; a weak D match, TRBD2 (6 bases). Deletions cut 6 bases from V and 5 bases from J, with 12 bases between. CDR1 and CDR2 (germline): KGHDR, SFDVKD. This CDR3 region has 13 residues. CDR3 DNA sequence: TGTGCCACCAGTAAGTGGGACTCGGAGACCCAGTACTTC. Translation: CATSKWDSETQYF.

This clonotype was detected many times. This chain links TRBV6-1 with TRBJ2-1, with 13 bases identical to TRBD2. The CDR3 consists of 21 residues. Germline V CDR1 and CDR2: MNHNS, SASEGT. The V gene end was trimmed by 5 bases and the J gene end by 0 bases; junction bases not matched to a gene: 16. This CDR3 is CASSYRQPGLAGLSSYNEQFF. The CDR3 DNA reads TGTGCCAGCAGTTACCGACAACCGGGACTAGCGGGACTGAGCTCCTACAATGAGCAGTTCTTC.

The chain combines TRBV6-1 with TRBJ2-1; either TRBD1 or TRBD2 may supply D (5 bases each). V lost 4 bases and J 4 bases, leaving 17 bases between the germline ends. The CDR3 consists of 16 residues. The germline V gene has CDR1 MNHNS and CDR2 SASEGT. The CDR3 coding sequence is TGTGCCAGCAGTGTGATCGGGGCAGCAACTTACAATGAGCAGTTCTTC. Translating it yields CASSVIGAATYNEQFF.

This clonotype was recorded many times. The CDR3 DNA reads TGCGCCAGCAGCTTGGCCGTTACCACAGATACGCAGTATTTT. Translation gives CASSLAVTTDTQYF. J is TRBJ2-3 and V is TRBV5-1; the D is unclear. This CDR3 has 14 residues. With 0 bases removed from V and 2 bases from J, the gap between germline ends came to 7 bases. Germline loops: CDR1 SGHRS, CDR2 YFSETQ.

With regard to this clonotype: A read error is possible here, since a much larger clone lies one base away. The V gene is TRBV19, the J gene TRBJ2-2, with a weak D call TRBD2 (6 bases). V gave up 3 bases and J gave up 0 bases, with 11 bases separating them. CDR1 is LNHDA, CDR2 SQIVND, per germline (reference sequence). The CDR3 is made up of 16 amino acids. Written as DNA, the CDR3 is TGTGCCAGTAGTATTAAGGGACTGTCGAACACCGGGGAGCTGTTTTTT. Translating gives CASSIKGLSNTGELFF.

This chain uses TRBV12-5 with TRBJ2-1; 12 nucleotides align to TRBD2. This CDR3 is 15 amino acids long. The V segment lost 7 bases and the J segment 6 bases; nucleotides outside the gene matches: 7. The V gene's germline CDR1 is LGHNT and CDR2 FRNRAP. The CDR3 protein is CASVPSGRATNEQFF. In DNA, the CDR3 is TGTGCTAGTGTCCCTAGCGGGAGGGCCACCAATGAGCAGTTCTTC.

The chain links TRBV7-2 to TRBJ2-3; tentative D call: TRBD1 (6 bases). The germline V and J ends were trimmed by 5 bases and 0 bases, with 12 bases remaining between them. CDR3 length: 15 residues. CDR1 and CDR2 from the germline V gene are SGHTA and FQGNSA. The CDR3 DNA follows: TGTGCCAGCAGCAGCAGGGGAATTAGCACAGATACGCAGTATTTT. Residues: CASSSRGISTDTQYF.

This clonotype was found a few times. The gene calls are TRBV12-3 or TRBV12-4 and TRBJ1-5, with TRBD1 matching over 7 bases. The CDR3 is 15 amino acids. V shed 6 bases and J 2 bases; nucleotides not matched to a gene: 7. The CDR3 reads CASSPGQTRNQPQHF. As DNA, the CDR3 is TGTGCCAGCAGCCCGGGACAGACGCGCAATCAGCCCCAGCATTTT.

This clonotype has ten or more counts. V and J are TRBV6-2 or TRBV6-3 and TRBJ1-2; the D gene is possibly TRBD1 (6 bases). Germline loops: CDR1 MNHEY, CDR2 SVGEGT. Trimming took 5 bases from V and 4 from J, leaving 11 bases between them. This CDR3 comprises 13 residues. The DNA of the CDR3 is TGTGCCAGCAGTGACGGACAGCTCTATGGCTACACCTTC. It encodes CASSDGQLYGYTF.

There are many counts of this clonotype. The chain is built from TRBV3-1 and TRBJ2-1; 11 bases map to TRBD2. Germline loops: CDR1 LGHDT, CDR2 YNNKEL (reference sequence). With V trimmed by 4 bases and J by 8 bases, 10 bases remained unmatched. The CDR3 extends over 16 amino acids. CDR3 sequence: CASSPDLGLAAHEQFF. DNA of the CDR3: TGTGCCAGCAGCCCAGATTTGGGACTAGCGGCACATGAGCAGTTCTTC.

There are many counts of this clonotype. The rearrangement links TRBV7-2 to TRBJ1-2; D is uncertain. The CDR3 is made up of 13 amino acids. The ends were cut back, 10 bases at V and 8 bases at J, with 20 bases in the middle. Germline values: CDR1 SGHTA, CDR2 FQGNSA. The CDR3 spells CAIALGLDEGYTF. The CDR3 nucleotides read TGTGCCATCGCGCTGGGGTTGGATGAAGGCTACACCTTC.

Many counts were recorded for this clonotype. The V call is TRBV4-1, the J call TRBJ1-6; the D is unclear. The CDR3 runs 14 residues. The germline V gene has CDR1 MGHRA and CDR2 YSYEKL. The germline V and J ends were trimmed by 1 base and 5 bases, with 6 bases remaining between them. The CDR3 loop is CASSQGPHNSPLHF. The CDR3 DNA follows: TGCGCCAGCAGCCAAGGCCCCCATAATTCACCCCTCCACTTT.

The sample holds many counts of this clonotype. V usage is TRBV7-9 and J usage is TRBJ2-7; D is perhaps TRBD1 or TRBD2 (6 bases each). V was clipped by 5 bases and J by 4 bases, with 18 bases between them. The CDR3 has 15 amino acids. Germline loops: CDR1 SEHNR, CDR2 FQNEAQ (reference sequence). The CDR3 protein is CASSAGAGRGYEQYF. The DNA of the CDR3 is TGTGCCAGCAGCGCAGGGGCGGGACGGGGTTACGAGCAGTACTTC.

This clonotype appeared many times. The genes are TRBV7-2 and TRBJ1-5; a possible D gene is TRBD1 (5 bases). Deletions cut 3 bases from V and 5 bases from J, with 14 bases between. This CDR3 comprises 15 residues. Germline CDR1 is SGHTA and CDR2 is FQGNSA. In DNA form, the CDR3 reads TGTGCCAGCAGCTTGAGGAGGGTAGGGGATCAGCCCCAGCATTTT. Protein product: CASSLRRVGDQPQHF.

This sequence joins TRBV5-1 and TRBJ1-1; D is ambiguous. The CDR3 length is 14 residues. Germline V gives CDR1 SGHRS, CDR2 YFSETQ. Trimming removed 2 bases from V and 0 bases from J, with 8 bases in between. The chain's CDR3 is CASSFTALNTEAFF. In nucleotides, the CDR3 is TGCGCCAGCAGCTTTACAGCGCTGAACACTGAAGCTTTCTTT.

There are a few counts of this clonotype. The V call is TRBV18, the J call TRBJ1-2; 7 positions agree with TRBD1. The CDR3 spans 15 residues. CDR1 is KGHSH and CDR2 is LQKENI in the germline V gene. Trimming took 3 bases from V and 5 from J; bases not matched to a gene: 9. CDR3 DNA: TGTGCCAGCTCACCGACGGGGGACAGTAGGTATGGCTACACCTTC. This gives the protein CASSPTGDSRYGYTF.

This clonotype was observed many times. The chain has TRBV11-2 and TRBJ2-5; D perhaps matches TRBD2 (5 bases). CDR3 length: 16 amino acids. The germline V and J ends were trimmed by 2 bases and 4 bases, with 17 bases remaining between them. Looked up from germline, CDR1 is SGHAT and CDR2 is FQNNGV. The CDR3 reads CASSLNGAARGETQYF. The CDR3 DNA reads TGTGCCAGCAGCTTAAACGGCGCTGCACGGGGAGAGACCCAGTACTTC. Based on the CDR3 plus reference TRBV11-2 and TRBJ2-5, the full variable domain is EAGVAQSPRYKIIEKRQSVAFWCNPISGHATLYWYQQILGQGPKLLIQFQNNGVVDDSQLPKDRFSAERLKGVDSTLKIQPAKLEDSAVYLCASSLNGAARGETQYFGPGTRLLVL.

This clonotype has a count of ten or more. The CDR3 nucleotides are TGCGCCAGCAGTGATAGGGACAACAATGAGCAGTTCTTC. As protein: CASSDRDNNEQFF. The chain couples TRBV10-1 to TRBJ2-1; maybe TRBD1 (6 bases). The CDR3 totals 13 residues. Germline CDR1 is WNHNN and CDR2 is SYGVQD (reference sequence). V was clipped by 3 bases and J by 5 bases, with 8 bases between them.

In this sample, this clonotype turned up many times. The rearrangement links TRBV10-1 to TRBJ1-1; unclear D gene. CDR3 size: 13 residues. Germline values: CDR1 WNHNN, CDR2 SYGVQD (reference sequence). Trimming left V 2 bases short and J 0 bases short, with 4 bases between. The CDR3 coding sequence is TGCGCCAGCAGTGAGGGGATGAACACTGAAGCTTTCTTT. It codes for CASSEGMNTEAFF.

The sample holds many counts of this clonotype. The chain uses TRBV20-1 and TRBJ2-2; D is uncertain. V lost 3 bases and J lost 7, with 6 bases in between. CDR1 and CDR2 (germline): DFQATT, SNEGSKA (reference sequence). The CDR3 is 11 residues long. The CDR3 region is CSARLGGELFF. CDR3 DNA: TGCAGTGCTAGGTTGGGCGGGGAGCTGTTTTTT.

In the case of this clonotype: A clone one base away is much larger, so this may be a read error. V gene TRBV5-1 combines with J gene TRBJ2-7; D may correspond to TRBD1 or TRBD2 (5 bases each). The CDR3 spans 13 residues. The germline V gene has CDR1 SGHRS and CDR2 YFSETQ. The chain's CDR3 is CTSSPGPQYEQYF. CDR3 DNA: TGCACCAGCAGCCCGGGACCCCAATACGAGCAGTACTTC.

This clonotype was seen only a few times. V and J are TRBV14 and TRBJ2-2; D not certain. Deletions cut 4 bases from V and 0 bases from J, with 12 bases between. This CDR3 is built from 16 residues. Germline lookup yields CDR1 SGHDN and CDR2 FVKESK. CDR3 DNA: TGTGCCAGCAGCCCCTTAGCAGCCCCGAACACCGGGGAGCTGTTTTTT. Encoded protein: CASSPLAAPNTGELFF.

This clonotype has ten or more counts. This sequence joins TRBV20-1 and TRBJ2-1, with TRBD2 identical over 11 bases. This CDR3 is built from 17 residues. Germline CDR1 and CDR2: DFQATT and SNEGSKA (reference sequence). V lost 0 bases to trimming and J lost 1 base; unmatched junction nucleotides: 5. The CDR3 nucleotides are TGCAGTGCTAGAGATAGCGGGAGGGCCCAGTCCTACAATGAGCAGTTCTTC. Translating it yields CSARDSGRAQSYNEQFF.

This chain uses TRBV4-2 with TRBJ1-3; no firm D call. V shed 4 bases and J shed 1 base, with 8 bases lying between them. Germline CDR1 reads LGHNA; CDR2 reads YNFKEQ. CDR3 length: 14 amino acids. The CDR3 is CASSPDTSGNTIYF. The CDR3 DNA reads as TGTGCCAGCAGCCCCGACACGTCTGGAAACACCATATATTTT.

This clonotype came up many times. CDR3 in amino acids: CASATGTGRDTQYF. The CDR3 DNA sequence: TGTGCCAGCGCTACCGGGACAGGGAGAGATACGCAGTATTTT. V gene TRBV7-2 combines with J gene TRBJ2-3; 9 bases agree with TRBD1. The CDR3 length is 14 residues. Per germline, CDR1 SGHTA and CDR2 FQGNSA. Germline trimming cut 8 bases from V and 5 bases from J; bases unmatched to any gene: 8.

This clonotype was seen ten or more times. The V gene is TRBV19, the J gene TRBJ2-1; 16 positions match TRBD2. Germline CDR1 and CDR2: LNHDA and SQIVND (reference sequence). This CDR3 spans 15 amino acids. Trimming at V came to 1 base and at J to 15 bases, leaving 6 bases not matched to a gene. In nucleotides, the CDR3 is TGTGCCAGTAGTATAGGGGGGACTAGCGGGAGGGAACGGTTCTTC. Amino acid sequence: CASSIGGTSGRERFF. Based on the CDR3 plus reference TRBV19 and TRBJ2-1, the full variable domain is DGGITQSPKYLFRKEGQNVTLSCEQNLNHDAMYWYRQDPGQGLRLIYYSQIVNDFQKGDIAEGYSVSREKKESFPLTVTSAQKNPTAFYLCASSIGGTSGRERFFGPGTRLTVL.

This clonotype was recorded many times. The chain couples TRBV9 to TRBJ2-2; D is ambiguous. Germline V CDR1 and CDR2: SGDLS, YYNGEE. The CDR3 consists of 13 residues. Trimming took off 2 bases at V and 4 bases at J, with 6 bases between the two ends. The CDR3: CASSVYSTGELFF. As DNA, the CDR3 is TGTGCCAGCAGCGTTTACTCCACCGGGGAGCTGTTTTTT.